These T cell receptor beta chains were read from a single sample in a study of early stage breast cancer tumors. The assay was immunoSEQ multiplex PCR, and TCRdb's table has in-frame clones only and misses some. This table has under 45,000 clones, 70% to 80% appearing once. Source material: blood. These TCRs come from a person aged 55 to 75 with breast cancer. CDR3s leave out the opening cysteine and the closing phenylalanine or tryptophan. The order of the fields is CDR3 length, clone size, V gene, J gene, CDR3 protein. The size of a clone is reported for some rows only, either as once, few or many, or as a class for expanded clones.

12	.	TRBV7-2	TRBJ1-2	ASSLVGQGLGYT
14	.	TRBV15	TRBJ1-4	ATSKAGTVINEKLF
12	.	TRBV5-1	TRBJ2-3	ASSSGLPSYTQY
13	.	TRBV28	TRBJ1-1	ASSLATSGLTEAF
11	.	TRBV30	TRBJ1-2	AWRVERTYGYT
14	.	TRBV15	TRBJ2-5	ATSRASGGGQETQY
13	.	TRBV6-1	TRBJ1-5	ASFRGLVGNQPQH
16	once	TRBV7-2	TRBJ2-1	ASSLVPGQGTSGNEQF
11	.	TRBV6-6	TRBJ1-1	ASSYATGIEAF
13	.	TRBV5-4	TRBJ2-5	ASSQGLLGGETQY
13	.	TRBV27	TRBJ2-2	ASRRASGTPGELF
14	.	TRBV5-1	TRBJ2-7	ASSRTSGTGSNEQY
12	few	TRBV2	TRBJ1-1	ASAVDSPRTEAF
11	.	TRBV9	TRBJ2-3	ASSDRDGNTQY
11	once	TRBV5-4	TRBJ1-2	ASSGGQNYGYT
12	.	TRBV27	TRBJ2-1	ASSRREGGNEQF
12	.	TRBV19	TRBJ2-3	ASSKRQYTDTQY
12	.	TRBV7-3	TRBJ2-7	ASSAPGYPVEQY
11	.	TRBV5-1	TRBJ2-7	ASSLNPSYEQY
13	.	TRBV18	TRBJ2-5	ASSPPLGLQETQY
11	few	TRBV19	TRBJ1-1	ASSVLFTTEAF
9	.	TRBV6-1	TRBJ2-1	ASSERLGQF
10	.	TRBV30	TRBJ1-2	AWSHRDGGYT
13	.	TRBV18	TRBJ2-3	ASHFGDGSTDTQY
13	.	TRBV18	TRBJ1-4	ASSPTIQGGEKLF
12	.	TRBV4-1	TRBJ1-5	ASSQDRGNQPQH
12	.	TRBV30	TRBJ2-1	AWSEGVSYNEQF
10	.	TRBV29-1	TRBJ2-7	SVEGGLGEQY
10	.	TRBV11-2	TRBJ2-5	ASGPGGETQY
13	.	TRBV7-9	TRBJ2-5	ASSEQGGPLETQY
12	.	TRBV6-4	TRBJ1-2	ASNRSVGSYGYT
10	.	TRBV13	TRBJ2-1	ASSLGDREQF
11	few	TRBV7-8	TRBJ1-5	ASSFQGGQPQH
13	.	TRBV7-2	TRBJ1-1	ASSPRQGSRTEAF
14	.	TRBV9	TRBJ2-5	ASSFLGRGRQETQY
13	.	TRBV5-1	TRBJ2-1	ASIAGLSSYNEQF
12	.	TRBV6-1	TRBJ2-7	ASNMPGLAYEQY
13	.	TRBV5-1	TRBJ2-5	ASSLLGRDRETQY
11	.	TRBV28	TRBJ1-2	ASSLRGRHGYT
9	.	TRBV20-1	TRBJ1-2	SASRDYGYT
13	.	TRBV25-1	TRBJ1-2	ASSEKDRGNYGYT
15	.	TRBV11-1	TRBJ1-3	ASSLGTGFFSGNTIY
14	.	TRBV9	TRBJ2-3	ASSSVEGGATDTQY
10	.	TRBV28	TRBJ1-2	ASSQIGFGYT
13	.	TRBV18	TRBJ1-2	ASSPGQEGARGYT
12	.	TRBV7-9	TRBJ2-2	ASSDYRGHGELF
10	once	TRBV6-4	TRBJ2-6	ASGFGANVLT
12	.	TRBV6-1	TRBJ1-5	ARQDRRGNQPQH
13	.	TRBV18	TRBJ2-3	ASSPRMTVTDTQY
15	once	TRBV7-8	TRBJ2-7	ASSLANDGELSSEQY
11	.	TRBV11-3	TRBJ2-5	ASGLAGEETQY
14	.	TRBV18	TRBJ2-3	ASSPRQGLATDTQY
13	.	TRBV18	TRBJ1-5	ASSPYSGGNQPQH
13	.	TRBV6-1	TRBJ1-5	ASSEAASLNQPQH
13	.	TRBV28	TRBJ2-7	ASRYTGTYAYEQY
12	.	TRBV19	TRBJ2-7	ASSMVGSSYEQY